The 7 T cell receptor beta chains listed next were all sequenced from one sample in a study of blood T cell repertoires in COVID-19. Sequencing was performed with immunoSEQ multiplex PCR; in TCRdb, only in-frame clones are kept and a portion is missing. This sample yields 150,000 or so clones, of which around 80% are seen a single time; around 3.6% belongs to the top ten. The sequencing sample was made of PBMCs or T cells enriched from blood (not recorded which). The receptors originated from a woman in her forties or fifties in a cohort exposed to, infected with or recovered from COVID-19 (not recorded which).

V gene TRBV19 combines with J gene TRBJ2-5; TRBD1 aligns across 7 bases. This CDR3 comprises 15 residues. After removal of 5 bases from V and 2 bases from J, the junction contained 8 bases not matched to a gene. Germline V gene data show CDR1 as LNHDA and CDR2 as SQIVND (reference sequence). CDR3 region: CASSLTGQLQETQYF. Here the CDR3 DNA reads TGTGCCAGTAGTCTAACGGGACAGTTGCAAGAGACCCAGTACTTC.

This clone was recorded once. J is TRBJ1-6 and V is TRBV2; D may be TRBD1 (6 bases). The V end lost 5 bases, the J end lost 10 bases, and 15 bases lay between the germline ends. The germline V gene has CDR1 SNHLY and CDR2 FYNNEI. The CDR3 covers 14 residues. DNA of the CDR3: TGTGCCAGCAGTTGGACAGAAGCAGAATCACCCCTCCACTTT. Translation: CASSWTEAESPLHF.

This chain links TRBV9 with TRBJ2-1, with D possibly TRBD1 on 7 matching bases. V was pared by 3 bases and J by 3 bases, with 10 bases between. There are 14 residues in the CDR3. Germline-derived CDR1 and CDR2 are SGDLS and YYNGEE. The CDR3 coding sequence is TGTGCCAGCAGCGCAGGGGGGAACTACAATGAGCAGTTCTTC. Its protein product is CASSAGGNYNEQFF.

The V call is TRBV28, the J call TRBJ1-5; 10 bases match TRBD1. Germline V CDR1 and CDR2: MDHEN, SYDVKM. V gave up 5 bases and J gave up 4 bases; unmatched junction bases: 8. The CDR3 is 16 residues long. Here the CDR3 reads CASSTQPGQGNQPQHF. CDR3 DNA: TGTGCCAGCAGTACACAACCGGGACAGGGGAATCAGCCCCAGCATTTT.

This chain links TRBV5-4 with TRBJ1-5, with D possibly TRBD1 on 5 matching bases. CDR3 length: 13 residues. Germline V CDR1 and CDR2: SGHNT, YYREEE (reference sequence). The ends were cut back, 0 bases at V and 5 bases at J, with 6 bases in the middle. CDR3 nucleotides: TGTGCCAGCAGCTTGGGGGGGGATCAGCCCCAGCATTTT. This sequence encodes CASSLGGDQPQHF.

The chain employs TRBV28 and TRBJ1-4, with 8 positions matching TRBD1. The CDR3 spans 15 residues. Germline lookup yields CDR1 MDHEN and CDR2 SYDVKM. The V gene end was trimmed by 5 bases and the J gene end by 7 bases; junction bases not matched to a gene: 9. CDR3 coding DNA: TGTGCCAGCAGTCCCTCGACAGGGGCCGGTGAAAAACTGTTTTTT. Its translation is CASSPSTGAGEKLFF.

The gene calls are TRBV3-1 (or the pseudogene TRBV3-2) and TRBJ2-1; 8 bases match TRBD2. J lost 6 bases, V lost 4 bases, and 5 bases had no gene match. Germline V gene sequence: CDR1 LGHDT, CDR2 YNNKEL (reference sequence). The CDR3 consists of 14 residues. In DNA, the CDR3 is TGTGCCAGCAGCCTTCTAGCGGGTGGCAATGAGCAGTTCTTC. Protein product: CASSLLAGGNEQFF.